The entry below describes one TCR beta chain. Its matching antigen is unknown. Hyperthyroidism in these 18- to 65-year-old patients was newly diagnosed, lasting under 2 months. The sample belongs to a study of Graves' ophthalmopathy and Graves' hyperthyroidism. General study points: The majority of expanded thyroid clonotypes above 0.001 frequency also occurred in blood.

Amplified material comprised TCR beta CDR3 regions derived from RNA transcripts. First-round RT-PCR with HTBI primers preceded a second-round multiplex PCR. TCRdb used MiXCR to reprocess the multiplex PCR reads, holding one entry per CDR3 protein. In the table there are around 1,000,000 distinct CDR3 sequences, around a third of which are singletons. With 5 bases removed from V and 8 bases from J, the gap between germline ends came to 6 bases. Germline V CDR1 and CDR2: SGHTA, FQGNSA. The CDR3 has 11 residues. Sequenced: peripheral blood or thyroid tissue (not recorded which). The receptor's source is an adult man with Graves' hyperthyroidism. The chain joins TRBV7-2 to TRBJ1-4, with D hard to call. The CDR3 DNA follows: TGTACCAGCAGCCTAGAAGAAAAACTGTTTTTT. Amino acid sequence: CTSSLEEKLFF.